This TCR beta chain emerged from a study of OX40 agonist ivuxolimab in advanced cancers. Study-wide context: The costimulatory receptor OX40 (CD134) was targeted by ivuxolimab, a fully human IgG2 agonistic monoclonal antibody. Patients were allowed to have had prior anti-PD-1, anti-PD-L1 or anti-CTLA-4 therapy, and approximately 43% of the dose-escalation patients had previously received checkpoint inhibitors. Of the approximately 50 patients in dose escalation, about 19 had hepatocellular carcinoma, some 15 had melanoma, 9 had renal cell carcinoma and 9 had head and neck cancer. The paper covers the monotherapy dose-escalation part of the phase I ivuxolimab trial, which included N ≈ 57 patients. In the dose-escalation cohort, 70% to 90% of patients were male, and the mean age was roughly 60 years with a range of about 20 to 80. Intravenous ivuxolimab was administered to patients every 2 weeks at six dose levels: 0.01, 0.1, 0.3, 1.5, 3 and 10 mg/kg. Peripheral TCRbeta sequencing was intended to test whether TCR sequence diversity was altered and clonal T-cell expansion was caused by ivuxolimab. Three dose-escalation patients achieved partial responses, one with hepatocellular carcinoma and two with cutaneous melanoma. Broad study findings and their caveats: Which antigens the clonally expanded peripheral T cells were specific for was not determined. At doses of 0.1 to 3.0 mg/kg, clonal expansion of both CD4+ and CD8+ T cells in blood was seen between baseline and week 6. Low levels of normalized T-cell clonal expansion were also seen in some patients who did not respond. After ivuxolimab, expanded clones were on average more numerous among CD8+ T cells than among CD4+ T cells. Partial responders in the 0.1-3.0 mg/kg groups had among the lowest normalized peripheral clonal expansion, especially among CD8+ T cells.

V is cut by 4 bases and J by 2 bases, and the space between the germline ends is 14 bases. From the cysteine through the phenylalanine, the CDR3 covers 15 amino acids. Solely the CDR3 DNA is kept, with 45 bases framed from the first base. Per the germline V gene, SGHRS is the CDR1 and YFSETQ is the CDR2. About this clone itself: This clone's antigen is unknown. No base quality values were provided; no much bigger clone lies one nucleotide off.

The trial excluded patients who had a history of autoimmune disease or who were on systemic immunosuppression. In every dose cohort, peripheral blood was drawn for TCR sequencing at baseline, cycle 4 day 1, and cycle 7 day 1. Samples were obtained from an open-label, multicenter, first-in-human phase I dose-escalation trial of ivuxolimab. Adults with locally advanced or metastatic melanoma, renal cell, hepatocellular, or head and neck squamous cell carcinoma were enrolled in the trial. Before TCR sequencing, CD4+ T cells and CD8+ T cells from peripheral blood were sorted into separate populations. For sequencing of the TCRbeta CDR3 region, genomic DNA was extracted from the sorted cells. The immunoSEQ Assay was used for sequencing of TCRbeta CDR3 regions. TCRdb took this table from immuneACCESS and kept in-frame rearrangements with V and J called. Such tables lack part of the clones; where checked against another copy, unresolved V genes explain under half of the gap, and the rest is unexplained. This sample gives tens of thousands of clones in total; about 93% of them show up just once. The ten largest clones take up approximately 25% of the sample.

The clonotype comes from an adult with an advanced solid tumor such as melanoma, head and neck, liver or kidney cancer. Here the chain combines TRBV5-1 and TRBJ2-3, and TRBD2 may be the D gene, going by 6 matching bases. This material consisted of CD4+ or CD8+ T cells sorted from blood, taken in a trial of the OX40 agonist ivuxolimab. CDR3 loop: CASSGWDFITDTQYF. The sequenced DNA: TGCGCCAGCAGCGGTTGGGACTTCATCACAGATACGCAGTATTTT.